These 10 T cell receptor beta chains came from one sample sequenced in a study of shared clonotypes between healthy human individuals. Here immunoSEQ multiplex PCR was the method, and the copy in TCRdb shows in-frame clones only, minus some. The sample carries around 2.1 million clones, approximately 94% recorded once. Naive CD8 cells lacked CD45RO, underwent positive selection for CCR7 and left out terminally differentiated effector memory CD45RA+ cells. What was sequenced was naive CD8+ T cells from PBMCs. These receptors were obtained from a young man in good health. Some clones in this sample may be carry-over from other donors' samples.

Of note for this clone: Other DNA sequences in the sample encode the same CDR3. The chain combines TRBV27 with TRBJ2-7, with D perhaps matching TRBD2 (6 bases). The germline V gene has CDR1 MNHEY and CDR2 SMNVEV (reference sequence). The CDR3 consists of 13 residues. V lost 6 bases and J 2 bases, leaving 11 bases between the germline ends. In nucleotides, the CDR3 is TGTGCCAGCAGCCCGGGAGCGACCTACGAGCAGTACTTC. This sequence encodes CASSPGATYEQYF.

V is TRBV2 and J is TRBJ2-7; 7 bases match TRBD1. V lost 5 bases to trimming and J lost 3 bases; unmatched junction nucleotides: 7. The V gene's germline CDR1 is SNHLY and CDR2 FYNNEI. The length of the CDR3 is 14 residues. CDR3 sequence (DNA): TGTGCCAGCAGTCAAGGGACAGCTTACTACGAGCAGTACTTC. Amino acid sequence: CASSQGTAYYEQYF.

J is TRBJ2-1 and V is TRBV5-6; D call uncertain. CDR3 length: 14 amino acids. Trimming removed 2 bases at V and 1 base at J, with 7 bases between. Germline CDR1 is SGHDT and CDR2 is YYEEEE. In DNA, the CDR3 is TGTGCCAGCAGCTTAAGACTTTCCTACAATGAGCAGTTCTTC. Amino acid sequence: CASSLRLSYNEQFF.

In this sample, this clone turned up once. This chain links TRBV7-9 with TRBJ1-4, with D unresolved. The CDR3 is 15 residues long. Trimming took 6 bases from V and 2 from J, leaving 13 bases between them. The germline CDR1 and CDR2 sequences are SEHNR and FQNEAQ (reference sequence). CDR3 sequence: CASSTPGRTNEKLFF. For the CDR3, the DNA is TGTGCCAGCAGTACTCCGGGTCGGACTAATGAAAAACTGTTTTTT.

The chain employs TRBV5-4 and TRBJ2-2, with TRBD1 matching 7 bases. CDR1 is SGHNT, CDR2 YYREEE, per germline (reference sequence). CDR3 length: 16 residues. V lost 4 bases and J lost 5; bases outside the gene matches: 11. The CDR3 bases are TGTGCCAGCAGCATGTTTCGGGCAGGGGGTACCGGGGAGCTGTTTTTT. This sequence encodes CASSMFRAGGTGELFF.

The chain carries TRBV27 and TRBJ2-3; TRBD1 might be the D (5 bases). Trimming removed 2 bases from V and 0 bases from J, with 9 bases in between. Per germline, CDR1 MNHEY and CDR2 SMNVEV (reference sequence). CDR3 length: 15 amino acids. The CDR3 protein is CASSLTQGSTDTQYF. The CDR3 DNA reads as TGTGCCAGCAGTTTAACCCAGGGTAGCACAGATACGCAGTATTTT.

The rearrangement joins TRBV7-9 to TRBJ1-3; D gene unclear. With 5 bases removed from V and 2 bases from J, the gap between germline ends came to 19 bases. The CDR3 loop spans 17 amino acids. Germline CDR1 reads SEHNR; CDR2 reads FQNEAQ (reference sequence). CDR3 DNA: TGTGCCAGCAGCCCTTTCGTAGGGCGTAATACTGGAAACACCATATATTTT. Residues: CASSPFVGRNTGNTIYF. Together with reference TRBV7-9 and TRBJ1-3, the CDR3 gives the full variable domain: DTGVSQNPRHKITKRGQNVTFRCDPISEHNRLYWYRQTLGQGPEFLTYFQNEAQLEKSRLLSDRFSAERPKGSFSTLEIQRTEQGDSAMYLCASSPFVGRNTGNTIYFGEGSWLTVV.

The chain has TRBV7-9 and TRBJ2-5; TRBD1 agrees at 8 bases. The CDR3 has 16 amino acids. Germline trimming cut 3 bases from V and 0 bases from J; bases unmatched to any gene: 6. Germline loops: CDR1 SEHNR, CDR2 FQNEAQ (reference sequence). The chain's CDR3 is CASSFRPTGDQETQYF. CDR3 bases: TGTGCCAGCAGCTTCCGTCCGACAGGGGACCAAGAGACCCAGTACTTC. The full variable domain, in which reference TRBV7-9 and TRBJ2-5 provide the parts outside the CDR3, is DTGVSQNPRHKITKRGQNVTFRCDPISEHNRLYWYRQTLGQGPEFLTYFQNEAQLEKSRLLSDRFSAERPKGSFSTLEIQRTEQGDSAMYLCASSFRPTGDQETQYFGPGTRLLVL.

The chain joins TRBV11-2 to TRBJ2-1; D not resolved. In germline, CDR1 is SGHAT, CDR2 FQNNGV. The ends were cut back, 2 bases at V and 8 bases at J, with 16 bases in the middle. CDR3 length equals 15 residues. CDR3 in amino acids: CASSLSPAQAHEQFF. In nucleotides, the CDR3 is TGTGCCAGCAGCTTATCCCCAGCGCAAGCCCATGAGCAGTTCTTC.

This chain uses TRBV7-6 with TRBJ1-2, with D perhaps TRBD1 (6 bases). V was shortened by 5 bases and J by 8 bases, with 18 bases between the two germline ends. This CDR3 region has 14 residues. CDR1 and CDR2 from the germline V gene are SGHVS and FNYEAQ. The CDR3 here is CASSPTGTGSGYTF. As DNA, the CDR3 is TGTGCCAGCAGCCCAACAGGGACGGGGAGCGGCTACACCTTC. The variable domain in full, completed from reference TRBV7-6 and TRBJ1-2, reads GAGVSQSPRYKVTKRGQDVALRCDPISGHVSLYWYRQALGQGPEFLTYFNYEAQQDKSGLPNDRFSAERPEGSISTLTIQRTEQRDSAMYRCASSPTGTGSGYTFGSGTRLTVV.